Listed below are T cell receptor beta chains from one sample, sequenced in a study of blood T cell repertoires in COVID-19. This table comes from immunoSEQ multiplex PCR, and its TCRdb copy is limited to in-frame clones, with some not included. In the table there are around 120,000 clones, around 87% of which are singletons. The specimen sequenced was peripheral blood. Source of these receptors: a man aged 50 to 59 with acute or convalescent COVID-19. Both conserved end residues are part of each CDR3. Each record gives: V gene, clone size, D gene, J gene, CDR3 protein, CDR3 DNA. The D gene is left open where the match is weak. Clone sizes are given selectively: once, few, many, or a class where the clone is expanded.

>TRBV21-1|.|.|TRBJ2-2
CAGAGELFF
TGTGCGGGCGCCGGGGAGCTGTTTTTT
>TRBV24-1|.|.|TRBJ2-7
CATSDSTGTLYEQYF
TGTGCCACCAGTGATAGTACAGGGACCCTCTACGAGCAGTACTTC
>TRBV11-2|.|.|TRBJ1-2
CASSSGFGYTF
TGTGCCAGCAGCTCGGGGTTTGGCTACACCTTC
>TRBV2|.|.|TRBJ1-6
CASTEGRNSPLHF
TGTGCCAGCACGGAGGGGAGGAATTCACCCCTCCACTTT
>TRBV7-9|.|TRBD2|TRBJ2-1
CASSLARAGGTYNKQFF
TGTGCCAGCAGCTTAGCGCGGGCGGGAGGGACTTACAATAAGCAGTTCTTC
>TRBV30|.|.|TRBJ1-5
CAWSVLLGGNQPQHF
TGTGCCTGGAGTGTACTGTTGGGCGGCAATCAGCCCCAGCATTTT
>TRBV7-8|once|TRBD1|TRBJ1-2
CASSLEGRGRNWDYGYTF
TGTGCCAGCAGCTTAGAAGGCAGGGGGCGCAATTGGGACTATGGCTACACCTTC
>TRBV6-6|once|.|TRBJ2-1
CASSYTGSSYNEQFF
TGTGCCAGCAGTTACACGGGGAGCTCCTACAATGAGCAGTTCTTC
>TRBV12-3/TRBV12-4|.|.|TRBJ1-1
CASAGATEAFF
TGTGCCAGTGCGGGTGCGACTGAAGCTTTCTTT
>TRBV6-5|.|TRBD2|TRBJ2-3
CASRTGLAGTDTQYF
TGTGCCAGCAGGACGGGACTAGCGGGAACAGATACGCAGTATTTT
>TRBV4-1|few|.|TRBJ2-2
CASSPQGGNTGELFF
TGCGCCAGCAGCCCCCAAGGGGGGAACACCGGGGAGCTGTTTTTT
>TRBV6-6|few|.|TRBJ2-1
CASTLDRTTLYNEQFF
TGTGCCAGCACTCTCGACCGGACTACCCTCTACAATGAGCAGTTCTTC
>TRBV19|.|TRBD2|TRBJ2-2
CASSPGLGRNTGELFF
TGTGCCAGTAGTCCCGGACTAGGGAGGAACACCGGGGAGCTGTTTTTT
>TRBV19|once|TRBD1|TRBJ1-5
CASSLTGSNQPQHF
TGTGCCAGTAGCCTGACAGGGAGCAATCAGCCCCAGCATTTT
>TRBV24-1|.|TRBD1|TRBJ1-2
CATQNGQGHYGYTF
TGTGCCACCCAAAACGGACAGGGGCACTATGGCTACACCTTC
>TRBV19|few|TRBD2|TRBJ2-1
CASSTSSGNNEQFF
TGTGCCAGTAGTACATCTAGCGGGAACAATGAGCAGTTCTTC
>TRBV12-5|.|TRBD1|TRBJ2-7
CASGSESTGGREQYF
TGTGCTAGTGGTTCCGAAAGTACAGGGGGAAGGGAGCAGTACTTC
>TRBV12-3/TRBV12-4|few|.|TRBJ2-3
CASSFDRSQYF
TGTGCCAGCAGTTTCGACAGGTCGCAGTATTTT
>TRBV5-1|.|.|TRBJ1-1
CASSLLPGLNTEAFF
TGCGCCAGCAGCTTGTTGCCGGGGTTGAACACTGAAGCTTTCTTT
>TRBV11-2|.|TRBD1|TRBJ1-1
CASSSDRYTEAFF
TGTGCCAGCAGCTCGGACAGGTACACTGAAGCTTTCTTT